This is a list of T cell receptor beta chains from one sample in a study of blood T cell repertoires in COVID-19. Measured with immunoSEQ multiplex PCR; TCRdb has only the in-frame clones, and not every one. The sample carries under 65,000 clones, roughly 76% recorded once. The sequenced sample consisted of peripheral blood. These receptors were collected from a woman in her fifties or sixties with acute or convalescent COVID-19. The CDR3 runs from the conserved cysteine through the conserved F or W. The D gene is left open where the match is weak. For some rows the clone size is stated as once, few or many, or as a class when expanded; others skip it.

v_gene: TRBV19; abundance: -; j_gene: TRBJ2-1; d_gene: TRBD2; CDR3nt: TGTGCCAGTAGTATAGCCGCTAGCGGGTTCTCTGGGGAGCAGTTCTTC; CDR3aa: CASSIAASGFSGEQFF
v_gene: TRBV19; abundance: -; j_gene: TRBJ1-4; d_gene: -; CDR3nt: TGTGCCAGTATCTCACTGGGAAGGGGCAATGAAAAACTGTTTTTT; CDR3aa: CASISLGRGNEKLFF
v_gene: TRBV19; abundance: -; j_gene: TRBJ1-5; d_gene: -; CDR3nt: TGTGCCAGTAGTATGGGGCAGGGAAAACAGCCCCAGCATTTT; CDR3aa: CASSMGQGKQPQHF
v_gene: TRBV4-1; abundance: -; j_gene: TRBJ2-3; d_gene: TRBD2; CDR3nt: TGCGCCAGCAGCCAAGAGGGGACGGTAGCGGGAGGCCGAACGCAGTATTTT; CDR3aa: CASSQEGTVAGGRTQYF
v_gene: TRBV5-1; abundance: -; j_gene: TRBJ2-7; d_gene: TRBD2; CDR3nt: TGCGCCAGCAGCCAAAGGACTAGCGGGAGTCCCCACGAGCAGTACTTC; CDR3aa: CASSQRTSGSPHEQYF
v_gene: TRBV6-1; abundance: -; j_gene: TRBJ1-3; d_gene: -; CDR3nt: TGTGCCAGCAGTGAAGCTTCGGGGTTACCTATCTCGTTT; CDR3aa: CASSEASGLPISF
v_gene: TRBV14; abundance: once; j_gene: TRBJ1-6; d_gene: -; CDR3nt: TGTGCCAGCAGCCAGGGCGCCTATAATTCACCCCTCCACTTT; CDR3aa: CASSQGAYNSPLHF
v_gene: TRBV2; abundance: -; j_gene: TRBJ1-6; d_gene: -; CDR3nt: TGTGCCAGCAACCCCGCCGAGACTTGGACGGGATCACCCCTCCACTTT; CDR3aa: CASNPAETWTGSPLHF
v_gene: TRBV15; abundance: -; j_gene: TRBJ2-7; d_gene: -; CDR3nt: TGTGCCACCAGCAGAGACGGCTACGAGCAGTACTTC; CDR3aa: CATSRDGYEQYF
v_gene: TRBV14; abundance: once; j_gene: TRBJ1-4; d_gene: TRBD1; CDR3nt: TGTGCCAGCAGCCGAGACAGGGGGAGAACTAATGAAAAACTGTTTTTT; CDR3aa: CASSRDRGRTNEKLFF
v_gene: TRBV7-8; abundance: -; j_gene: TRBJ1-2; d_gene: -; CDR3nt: TGTGCCAGCAGCTTACCGGAGATGGAAGGCTACACCTTC; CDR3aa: CASSLPEMEGYTF
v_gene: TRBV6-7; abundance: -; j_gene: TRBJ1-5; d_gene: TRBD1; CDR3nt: TGTGCCAGCAGTTACTCGATGGGGAGGGGACAGGGTTATGGCAATCAGCCCCAGCATTTT; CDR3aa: CASSYSMGRGQGYGNQPQHF
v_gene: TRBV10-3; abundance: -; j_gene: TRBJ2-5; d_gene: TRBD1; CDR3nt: TGTGCCATCAGTGAACCCTCGACAGGGATCGGGGAGACCCAGTACTTC; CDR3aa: CAISEPSTGIGETQYF
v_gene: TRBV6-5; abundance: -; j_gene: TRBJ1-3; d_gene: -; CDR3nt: TGTGCCAGCAGTCGGGCAGGGGAGAACACCATATATTTT; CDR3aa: CASSRAGENTIYF
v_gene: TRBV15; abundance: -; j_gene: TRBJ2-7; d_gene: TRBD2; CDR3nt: TGTGCCACCAGCAGGGGGACTAGCGGGAGGCCGGAGGAGCAGTACTTC; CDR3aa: CATSRGTSGRPEEQYF
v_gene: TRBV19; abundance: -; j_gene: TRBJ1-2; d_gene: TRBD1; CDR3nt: TGTGCCACCCTAGACAGGGCCATCTATGGCTACACCTTC; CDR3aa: CATLDRAIYGYTF
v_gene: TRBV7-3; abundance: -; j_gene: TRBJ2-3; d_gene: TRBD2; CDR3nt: TGTGCCAGCAGCCCGGGGACTAGCGGGGGGTGGAGCACAGATACGCAGTATTTT; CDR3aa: CASSPGTSGGWSTDTQYF
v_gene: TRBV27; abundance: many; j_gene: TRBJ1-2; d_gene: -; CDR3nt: TGTGCCAGCAGTTTATCCCACAGCTATGGCTACACCTTC; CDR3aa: CASSLSHSYGYTF
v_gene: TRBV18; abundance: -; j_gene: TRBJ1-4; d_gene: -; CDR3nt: TGTGCCAGCTCACCCTCAACTGGCGGGCGGGTCACTAATGAAAAACTGTTTTTT; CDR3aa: CASSPSTGGRVTNEKLFF
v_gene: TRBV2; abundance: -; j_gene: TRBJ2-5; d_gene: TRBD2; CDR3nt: TGTGCCAGCAGTGGAGCGGGGGCCTCACAAGAGACCCAGTACTTC; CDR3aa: CASSGAGASQETQYF
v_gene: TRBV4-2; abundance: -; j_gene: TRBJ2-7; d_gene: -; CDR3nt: TGTGCCAGCAGCCAAGGTGTAGATGGCGAGCAGTACTTC; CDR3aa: CASSQGVDGEQYF
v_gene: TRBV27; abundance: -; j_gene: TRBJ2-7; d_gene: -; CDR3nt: TGTGCCAGCAGTTCCCCTAGGGGTGGTTCCTCCTCCTACGAGCAGTACTTC; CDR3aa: CASSSPRGGSSSYEQYF
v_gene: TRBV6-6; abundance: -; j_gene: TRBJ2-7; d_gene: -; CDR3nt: TGTGCCAGCAGTATTACCCACGGGGTTTTCCACGAGCAGTACTTC; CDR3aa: CASSITHGVFHEQYF
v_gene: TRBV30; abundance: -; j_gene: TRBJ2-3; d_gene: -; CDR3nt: TGTGCCCGAGGACGGGAAAGCACAGATACGCAGTATTTT; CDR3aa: CARGRESTDTQYF
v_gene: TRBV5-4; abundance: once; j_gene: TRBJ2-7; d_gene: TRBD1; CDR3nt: TGTGCCAGCAGCTTGGGAGCAGGGGGCCCCTACGAGCAGTACTTC; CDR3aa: CASSLGAGGPYEQYF
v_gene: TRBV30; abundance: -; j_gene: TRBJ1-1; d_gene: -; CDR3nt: TGTGCCTGGAGTGTTCCGGTTAACACTGAAGCTTTCTTT; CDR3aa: CAWSVPVNTEAFF
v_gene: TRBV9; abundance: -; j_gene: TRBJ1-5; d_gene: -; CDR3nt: TGTGCCAGCAGCGTAGGACCAGGGTCCAATCAGCCCCAGCATTTT; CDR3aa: CASSVGPGSNQPQHF
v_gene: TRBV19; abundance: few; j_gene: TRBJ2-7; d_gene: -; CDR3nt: TGTGCCAGTACCGCTCCATCGTCCCAGGGCTACGAGCAGTACTTC; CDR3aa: CASTAPSSQGYEQYF
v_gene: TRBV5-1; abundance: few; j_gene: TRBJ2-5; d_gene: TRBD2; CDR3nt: TGCGCCAGCAGCACGGGACTAGCGGGAGTATCTTATCGAGAGACCCAGTACTTC; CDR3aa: CASSTGLAGVSYRETQYF
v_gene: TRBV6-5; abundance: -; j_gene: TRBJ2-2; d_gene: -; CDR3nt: TGTGCCAGCTGTCGAGCCCTGACCGGGGAGCTGTTTTTT; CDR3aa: CASCRALTGELFF
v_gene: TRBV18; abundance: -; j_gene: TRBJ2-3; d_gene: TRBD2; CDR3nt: TGTGCCAGCTCACTGCGGGGAGGGCCGACAGATACGCAGTATTTT; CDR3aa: CASSLRGGPTDTQYF
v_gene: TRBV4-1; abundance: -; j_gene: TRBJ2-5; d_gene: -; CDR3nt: TGCGCCAGCAGCCAAGCTAGTCGGGAGACCCAGTACTTC; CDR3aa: CASSQASRETQYF
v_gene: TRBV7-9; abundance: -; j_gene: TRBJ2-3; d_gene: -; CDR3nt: TGTGCCAGCAGCCCATGGGGGCCCACAGATACGCAGTATTTT; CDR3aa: CASSPWGPTDTQYF
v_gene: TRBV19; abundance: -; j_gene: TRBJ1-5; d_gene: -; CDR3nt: TGTGCCAGTAGTATTAGAGCCGAGCGGCCCCAGCATTTT; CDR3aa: CASSIRAERPQHF
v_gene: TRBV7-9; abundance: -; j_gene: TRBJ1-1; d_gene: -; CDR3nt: TGTGCCAGCAGCGCGTCAGGGAACACTGAAGCTTTCTTT; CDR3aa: CASSASGNTEAFF
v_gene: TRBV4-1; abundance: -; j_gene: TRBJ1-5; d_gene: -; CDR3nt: TGCGCCAGCAGCCGGTTCGGGTCGCATCAGCCCCAGCATTTT; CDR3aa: CASSRFGSHQPQHF
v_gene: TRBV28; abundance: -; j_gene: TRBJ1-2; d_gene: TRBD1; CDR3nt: TGTGCCAGCAGTCCCACAGGGGGGGGTTTCCTTAACTATGGCTACACCTTC; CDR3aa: CASSPTGGGFLNYGYTF
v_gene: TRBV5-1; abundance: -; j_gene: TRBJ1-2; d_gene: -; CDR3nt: TGCGCCAGCAGCTTGGCGGGGGTCCCCGGGCAGGCAAGTGGCTACACCTTC; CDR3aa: CASSLAGVPGQASGYTF
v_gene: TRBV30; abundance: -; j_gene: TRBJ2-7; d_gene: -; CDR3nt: TGTGCCGTAGGGGGAACGTACGAGCAGTACTTC; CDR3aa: CAVGGTYEQYF
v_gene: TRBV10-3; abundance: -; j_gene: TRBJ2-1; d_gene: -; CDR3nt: TGTGCCATCAGTGAGTCGAACCTCGGCGGAGTCAATGAGCAGTTCTTC; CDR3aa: CAISESNLGGVNEQFF
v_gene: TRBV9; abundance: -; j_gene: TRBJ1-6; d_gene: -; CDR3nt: TGTGCCAGCAGCGTAGACCTCGCGGGCCTTGATTCACCCCTCCACTTT; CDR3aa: CASSVDLAGLDSPLHF
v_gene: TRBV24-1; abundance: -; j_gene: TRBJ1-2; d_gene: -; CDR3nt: TGTGCCACCAGTGATTTTGGGGCAACTGGCTACACCTTC; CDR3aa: CATSDFGATGYTF
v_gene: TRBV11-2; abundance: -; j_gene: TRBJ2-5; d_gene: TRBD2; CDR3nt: TGTGCCAGCAGCTTACGGACTAAATCTAGCGGGGGGGCCAAGGAGACCCAGTACTTC; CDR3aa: CASSLRTKSSGGAKETQYF
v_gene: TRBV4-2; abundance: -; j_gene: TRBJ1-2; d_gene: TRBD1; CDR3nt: TGTGCCAGCAGCCCGAAGTATACTGACAGGGATGGAAGTGGCTACACCTTC; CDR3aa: CASSPKYTDRDGSGYTF
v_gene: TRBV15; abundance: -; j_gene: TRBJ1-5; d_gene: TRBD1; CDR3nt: TGTGCCACCAGCAGAGGTGGGGCAGGGGGTCAGCCCCAGCATTTT; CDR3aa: CATSRGGAGGQPQHF
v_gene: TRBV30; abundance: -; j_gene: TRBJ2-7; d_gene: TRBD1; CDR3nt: TGTGCCTGGAGTCCTCTAACAGGGGCTGCCTACGAGCAGTACTTC; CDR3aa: CAWSPLTGAAYEQYF
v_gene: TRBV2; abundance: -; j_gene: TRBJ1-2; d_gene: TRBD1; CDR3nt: TGTGCCAGCACCGACCAGGGGGCGGGAGGCTACACCTTC; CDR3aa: CASTDQGAGGYTF
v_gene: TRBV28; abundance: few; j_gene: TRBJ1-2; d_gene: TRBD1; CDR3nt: TGTGCCAGCAGTATTCAACCTGGGACAGGGATCGACTATGGCTACACCTTC; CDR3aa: CASSIQPGTGIDYGYTF
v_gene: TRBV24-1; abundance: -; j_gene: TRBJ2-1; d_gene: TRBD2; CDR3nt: TGTGCCACCGGAGGGACTAGCGGAGACTACAATGAGCAGTTCTTC; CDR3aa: CATGGTSGDYNEQFF
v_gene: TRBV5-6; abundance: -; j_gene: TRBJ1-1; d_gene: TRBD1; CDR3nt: TGTGCCAGCAGCCCCCGTGGGACAGGGAGGGGGGCTGAAGCTTTCTTT; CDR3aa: CASSPRGTGRGAEAFF
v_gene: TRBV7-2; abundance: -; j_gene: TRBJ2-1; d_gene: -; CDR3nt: TGTGCCAGCAGCTTTGGGATGGGGGGCAATGAGCAGTTCTTC; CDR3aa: CASSFGMGGNEQFF
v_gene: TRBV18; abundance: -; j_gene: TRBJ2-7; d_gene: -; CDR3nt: TGTGCCAGCTCACGGGAGGAAAACGAGCAGTACTTC; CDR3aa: CASSREENEQYF
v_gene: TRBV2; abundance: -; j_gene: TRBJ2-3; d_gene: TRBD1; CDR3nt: TGTGCCAGCAGTGAAATTGGACAGGGGACAGATACGCAGTATTTT; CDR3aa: CASSEIGQGTDTQYF
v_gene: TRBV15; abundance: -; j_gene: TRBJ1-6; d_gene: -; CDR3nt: TGTGCCACCAGCAGGGATGACAGGTACAATTCACCCCTCCACTTT; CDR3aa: CATSRDDRYNSPLHF
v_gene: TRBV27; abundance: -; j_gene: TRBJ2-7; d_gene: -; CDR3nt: TGTGCCAGCAGTTTATCGGGGCAGGGGTCGCGTTACGAGCAGTACTTC; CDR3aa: CASSLSGQGSRYEQYF